This T cell receptor beta chain emerged from a study of T cells in Graves' hyperthyroidism and ophthalmopathy. This clonotype has at least ten counts. V lost 1 base and J 7 bases, leaving 17 bases between the germline ends. This CDR3 contains 15 residues. The germline V gene encodes CDR1 LGHNT and CDR2 FRNRAP. The source material, RNA transcripts, was used to amplify TCR beta CDR3 regions. First-round RT-PCR with HTBI primers amplified the TCR CDR3 region. TCRdb re-called the multiplex PCR reads with MiXCR, one entry per CDR3 protein. This table holds approximately 630,000 distinct CDR3 sequences, 16% found once.

The TCR sequence derives from a woman in her twenties or thirties with Graves' hyperthyroidism. The source material was blood. The genes are TRBV12-5 and TRBJ2-7; D may match TRBD1 or TRBD2 (5 bases each). The CDR3 bases are TGTGCTAGTGGTTTGGGCGAGGGACCGGTGGGGGAGCAGTACTTC. It codes for CASGLGEGPVGEQYF.